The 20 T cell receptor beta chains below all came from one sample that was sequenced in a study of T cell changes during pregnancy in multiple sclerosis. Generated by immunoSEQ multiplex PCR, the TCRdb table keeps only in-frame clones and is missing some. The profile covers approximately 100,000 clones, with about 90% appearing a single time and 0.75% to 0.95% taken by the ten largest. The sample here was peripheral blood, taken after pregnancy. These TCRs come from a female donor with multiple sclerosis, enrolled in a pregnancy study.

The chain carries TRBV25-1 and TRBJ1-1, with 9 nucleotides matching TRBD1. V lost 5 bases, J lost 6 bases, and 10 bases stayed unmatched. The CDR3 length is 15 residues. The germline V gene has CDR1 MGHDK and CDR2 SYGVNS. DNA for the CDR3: TGTGCCAGCAGTATAACCGGGACAGGGTTGGCTGAAGCTTTCTTT. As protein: CASSITGTGLAEAFF.

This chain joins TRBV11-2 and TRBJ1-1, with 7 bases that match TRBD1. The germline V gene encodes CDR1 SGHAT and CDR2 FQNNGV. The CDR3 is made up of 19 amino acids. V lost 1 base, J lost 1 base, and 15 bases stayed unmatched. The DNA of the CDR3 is TGTGCCAGCAGCTTAGTTGAAGGGGGCAAGAAGTCGACGAACACTGAAGCTTTCTTT. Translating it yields CASSLVEGGKKSTNTEAFF. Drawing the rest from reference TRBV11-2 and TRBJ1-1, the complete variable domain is EAGVAQSPRYKIIEKRQSVAFWCNPISGHATLYWYQQILGQGPKLLIQFQNNGVVDDSQLPKDRFSAERLKGVDSTLKIQPAKLEDSAVYLCASSLVEGGKKSTNTEAFFGQGTRLTVV.

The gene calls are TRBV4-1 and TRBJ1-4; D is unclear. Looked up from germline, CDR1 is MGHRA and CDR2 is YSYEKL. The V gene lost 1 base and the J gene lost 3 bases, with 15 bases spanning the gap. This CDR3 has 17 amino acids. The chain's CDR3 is CASSQVPMSGSNEKLFF. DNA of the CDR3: TGCGCCAGCAGCCAAGTCCCGATGTCGGGATCTAATGAAAAACTGTTTTTT.

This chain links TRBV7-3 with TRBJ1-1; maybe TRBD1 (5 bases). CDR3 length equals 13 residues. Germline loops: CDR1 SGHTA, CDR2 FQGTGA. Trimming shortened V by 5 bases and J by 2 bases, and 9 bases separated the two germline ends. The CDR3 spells CASSITGNTEAFF. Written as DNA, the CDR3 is TGTGCCAGCAGCATTACAGGAAACACTGAAGCTTTCTTT.

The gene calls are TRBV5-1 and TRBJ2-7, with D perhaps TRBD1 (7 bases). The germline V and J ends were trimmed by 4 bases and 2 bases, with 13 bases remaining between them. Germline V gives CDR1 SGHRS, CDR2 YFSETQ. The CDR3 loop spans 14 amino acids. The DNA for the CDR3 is TGCGCCAGCAGCGAGCCAGGGGGGACCTACGAGCAGTACTTC. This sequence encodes CASSEPGGTYEQYF.

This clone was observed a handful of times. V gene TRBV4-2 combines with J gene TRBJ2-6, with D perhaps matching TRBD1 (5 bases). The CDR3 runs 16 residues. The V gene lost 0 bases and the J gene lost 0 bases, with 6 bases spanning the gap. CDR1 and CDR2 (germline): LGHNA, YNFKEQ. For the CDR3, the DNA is TGTGCCAGCAGCCAAGAAACAGGCTCTGGGGCCAACGTCCTGACTTTC. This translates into CASSQETGSGANVLTF.

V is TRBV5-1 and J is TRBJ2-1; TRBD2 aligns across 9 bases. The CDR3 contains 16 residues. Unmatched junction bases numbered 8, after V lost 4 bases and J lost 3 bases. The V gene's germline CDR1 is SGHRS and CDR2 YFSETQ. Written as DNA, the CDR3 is TGCGCCAGCAGCCCGCCGGGACTAGCAAACTACAATGAGCAGTTCTTC. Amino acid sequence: CASSPPGLANYNEQFF.

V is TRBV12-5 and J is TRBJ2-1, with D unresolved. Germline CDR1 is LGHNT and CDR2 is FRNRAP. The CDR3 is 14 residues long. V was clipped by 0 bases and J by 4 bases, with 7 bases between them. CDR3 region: CASGLVQYYNEQFF. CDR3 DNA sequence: TGTGCTAGTGGTTTGGTACAGTATTACAATGAGCAGTTCTTC.

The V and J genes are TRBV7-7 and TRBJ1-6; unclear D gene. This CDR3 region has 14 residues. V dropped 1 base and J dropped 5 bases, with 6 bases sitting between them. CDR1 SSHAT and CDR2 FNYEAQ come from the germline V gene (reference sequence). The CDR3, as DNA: TGTGCCAGCAGCTTAGGGCCAAATAATTCACCCCTCCACTTT. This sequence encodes CASSLGPNNSPLHF.

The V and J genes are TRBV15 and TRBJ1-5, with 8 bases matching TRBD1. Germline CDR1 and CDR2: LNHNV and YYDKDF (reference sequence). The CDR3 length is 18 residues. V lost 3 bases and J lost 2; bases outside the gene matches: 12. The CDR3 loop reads CATSSTTGVIHGNQPQHF. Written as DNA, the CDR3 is TGTGCCACCAGCAGCACGACAGGGGTGATTCACGGCAATCAGCCCCAGCATTTT. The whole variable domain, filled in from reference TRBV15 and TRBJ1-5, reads DAMVIQNPRYQVTQFGKPVTLSCSQTLNHNVMYWYQQKSSQAPKLLFHYYDKDFNNEADTPDNFQSRRPNTSFCFLDIRSPGLGDTAMYLCATSSTTGVIHGNQPQHFGDGTRLSIL.

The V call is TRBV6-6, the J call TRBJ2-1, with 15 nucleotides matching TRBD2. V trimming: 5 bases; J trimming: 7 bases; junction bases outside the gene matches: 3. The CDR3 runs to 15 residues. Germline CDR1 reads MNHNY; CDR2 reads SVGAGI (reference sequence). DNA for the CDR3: TGTGCCAGCAGTCTAGGGACTAGCGGGAGGAATGAGCAGTTCTTC. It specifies CASSLGTSGRNEQFF.

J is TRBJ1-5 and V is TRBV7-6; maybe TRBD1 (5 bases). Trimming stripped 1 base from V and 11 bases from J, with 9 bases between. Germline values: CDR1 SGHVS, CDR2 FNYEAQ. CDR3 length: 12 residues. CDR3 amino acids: CASSLEAGAQHF. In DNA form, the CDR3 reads TGTGCCAGCAGCTTAGAAGCGGGGGCCCAGCATTTT.

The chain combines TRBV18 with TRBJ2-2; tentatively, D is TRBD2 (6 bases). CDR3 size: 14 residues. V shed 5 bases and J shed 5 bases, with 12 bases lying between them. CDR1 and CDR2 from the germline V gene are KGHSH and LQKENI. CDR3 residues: CASSFSGVTGELFF. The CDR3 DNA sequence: TGTGCCAGCTCATTCTCGGGAGTAACCGGGGAGCTGTTTTTT.

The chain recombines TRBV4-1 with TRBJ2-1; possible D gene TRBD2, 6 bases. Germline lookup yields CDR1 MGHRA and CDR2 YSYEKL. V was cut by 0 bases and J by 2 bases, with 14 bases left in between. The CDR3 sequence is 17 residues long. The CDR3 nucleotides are TGCGCCAGCAGCCAAGATACGAGGACTAATCCCTACAATGAGCAGTTCTTC. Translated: CASSQDTRTNPYNEQFF.

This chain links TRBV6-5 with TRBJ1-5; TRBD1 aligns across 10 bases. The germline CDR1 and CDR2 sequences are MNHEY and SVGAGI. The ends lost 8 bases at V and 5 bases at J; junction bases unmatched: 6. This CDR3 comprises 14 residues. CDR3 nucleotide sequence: TGTGCCAGCCAACCGACAGGGGGCTATCAGCCCCAGCATTTT. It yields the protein CASQPTGGYQPQHF.

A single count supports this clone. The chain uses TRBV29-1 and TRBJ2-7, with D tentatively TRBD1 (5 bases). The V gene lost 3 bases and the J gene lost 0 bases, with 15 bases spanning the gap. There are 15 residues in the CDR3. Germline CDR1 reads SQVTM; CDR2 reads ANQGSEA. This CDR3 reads CSVEVWGRGSYEQYF. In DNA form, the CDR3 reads TGCAGCGTTGAGGTCTGGGGCAGAGGCTCCTACGAGCAGTACTTC.

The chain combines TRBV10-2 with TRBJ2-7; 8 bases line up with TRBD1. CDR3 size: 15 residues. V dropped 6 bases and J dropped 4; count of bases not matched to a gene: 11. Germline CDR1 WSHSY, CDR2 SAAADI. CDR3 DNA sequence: TGCGCCAGCAGGGTTCCAAGGGACAGGTTTTACGAGCAGTACTTC. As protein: CASRVPRDRFYEQYF.

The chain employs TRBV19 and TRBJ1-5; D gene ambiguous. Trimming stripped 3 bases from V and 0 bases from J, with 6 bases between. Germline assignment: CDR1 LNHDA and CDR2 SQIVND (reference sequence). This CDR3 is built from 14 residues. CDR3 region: CASSITASNQPQHF. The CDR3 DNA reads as TGTGCCAGTAGTATTACAGCTAGCAATCAGCCCCAGCATTTT.

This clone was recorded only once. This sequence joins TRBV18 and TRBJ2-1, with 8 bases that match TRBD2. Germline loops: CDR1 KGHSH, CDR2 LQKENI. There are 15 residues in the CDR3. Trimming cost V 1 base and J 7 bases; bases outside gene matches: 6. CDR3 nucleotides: TGTGCCAGCTCACCACTAGCGGGAAGATTGAATGAGCAGTTCTTC. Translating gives CASSPLAGRLNEQFF.

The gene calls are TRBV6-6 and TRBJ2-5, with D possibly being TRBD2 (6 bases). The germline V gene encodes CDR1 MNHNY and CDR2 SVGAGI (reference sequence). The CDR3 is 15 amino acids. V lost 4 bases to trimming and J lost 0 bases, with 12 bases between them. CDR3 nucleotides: TGTGCCAGCAGTTCGGGACTTGGGTACCAAGAGACCCAGTACTTC. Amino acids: CASSSGLGYQETQYF.